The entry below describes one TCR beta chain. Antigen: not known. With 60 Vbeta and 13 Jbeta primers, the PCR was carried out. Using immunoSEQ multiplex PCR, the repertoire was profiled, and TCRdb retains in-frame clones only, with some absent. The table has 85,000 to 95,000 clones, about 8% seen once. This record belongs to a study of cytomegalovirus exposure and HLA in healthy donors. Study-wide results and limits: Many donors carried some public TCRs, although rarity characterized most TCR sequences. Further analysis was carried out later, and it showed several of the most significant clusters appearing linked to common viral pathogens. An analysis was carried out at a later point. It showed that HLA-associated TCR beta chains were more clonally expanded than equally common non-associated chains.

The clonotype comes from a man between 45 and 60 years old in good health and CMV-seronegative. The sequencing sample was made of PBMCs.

The CDR3 is CASSLVRQGTPTDTQYF. CDR3 DNA sequence: TGTGCCAGCAGCTTAGTTCGCCAGGGGACCCCCACAGATACGCAGTATTTT. The chain recombines TRBV7-9 with TRBJ2-3; tentative D call: TRBD1 (6 bases). V lost 1 base, J lost 2 bases, and 16 bases lay in between. In germline, CDR1 is SEHNR, CDR2 FQNEAQ (reference sequence). This CDR3 region has 17 residues.